This TCR beta chain was sequenced in a study of T-cell reconstitution after alpha-beta-depleted transplantation in children (TCRdb year 2016). Notes on the research overall: T-cell immune reconstitution after TCRalphabeta/CD19-depleted allogeneic hematopoietic cell transplantation in children was quantitatively tracked in the study by means of TCR repertoire profiling.

V loses 2 bases at its end and J loses 2 bases; junction bases beyond the gene matches: 3. The CDR3 contains 17 residues, cysteine and phenylalanine counted. CDR3 DNA only is kept here, 51 bases in frame from base 1. CDR1 SGHRS and CDR2 YFSETQ were looked up in the germline V gene. Notes on this clonotype: Its target antigen remains unknown. No base-level quality is on record; no much larger clone is a single base apart.

The receptor library was made with PCR. Reads for this sample came from an Illumina HiSeq 2500. Molecular barcoding was employed in the preparation of TCR libraries, with unique molecular identifiers being used to normalize TCRbeta repertoire quantification. TCRdb cleaned the public reads at Q25 with fastp, built clones with MiXCR and kept in-frame beta chains. Entries that share a CDR3 protein sequence are merged under the most common genes and DNA. Within this sample are about 610,000 distinct CDR3 sequences, with under 12% of them counted one time only. Clones ranked in the top ten supply roughly 4% of the sample.

Sample: PBMCs from the stem cell graft donor, taken from the stem cell graft. The sequence is built from TRBV5-1 and TRBJ2-3; TRBD2 agrees with 15 junctional bases. This TCR came from a human donor who donated a stem cell graft to a child with acute myeloid leukemia. The DNA is TGCGCCAGCAGCTTCGGGACTAGCGGGAGGTTCACAGATACGCAGTATTTT. Its translation is CASSFGTSGRFTDTQYF.